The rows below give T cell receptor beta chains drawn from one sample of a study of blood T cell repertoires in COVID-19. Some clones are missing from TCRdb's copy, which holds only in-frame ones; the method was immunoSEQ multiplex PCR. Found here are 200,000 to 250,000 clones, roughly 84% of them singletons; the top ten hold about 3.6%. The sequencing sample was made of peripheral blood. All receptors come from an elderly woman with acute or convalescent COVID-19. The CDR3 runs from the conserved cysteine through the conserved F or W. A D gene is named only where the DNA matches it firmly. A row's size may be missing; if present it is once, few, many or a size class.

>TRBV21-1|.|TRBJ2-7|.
TGTGCCAGCAGCAAAGTAAACAGACCCTACGAGCAGTACTTC
CASSKVNRPYEQYF
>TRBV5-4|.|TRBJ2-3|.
TGTGCCACCACTGACAGGAGCACAGATACGCAGTATTTT
CATTDRSTDTQYF
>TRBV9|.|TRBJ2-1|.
TGTGCCAGCAGCGTACTCGGCTCCTACAATGAGCAGTTCTTC
CASSVLGSYNEQFF
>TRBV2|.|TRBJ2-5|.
TGTGCCAGCAACACCCGGGGGGCCGGAGAGACCCAGTACTTC
CASNTRGAGETQYF
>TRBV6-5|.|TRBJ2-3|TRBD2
TGTGCCAGCGCGCTTGCTAGCGGGGTAGCAGATACGCAGTATTTT
CASALASGVADTQYF
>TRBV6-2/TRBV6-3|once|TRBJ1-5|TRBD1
TGTGCCAGCAGTCGCCCCCGGGACAGACCTTATAGCAATCAGCCCCAGCATTTT
CASSRPRDRPYSNQPQHF
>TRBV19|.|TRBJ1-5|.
TGTGCCAGTAGTATAGCCAGGAATCAGCCCCAGCATTTT
CASSIARNQPQHF
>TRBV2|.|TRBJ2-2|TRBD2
TGTGCCAGCAGGGTCGGACTAGCGGTAGAGACCGGGGAGCTGTTTTTT
CASRVGLAVETGELFF
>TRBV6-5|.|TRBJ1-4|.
TGTGCCAGCAGTCGAACGGCAGGGGAGGGCGAAAAACTGTTTTTT
CASSRTAGEGEKLFF
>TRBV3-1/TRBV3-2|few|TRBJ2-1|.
TGTGCCAGCAGCCAGATTACTAGCCCGTCCAGTGAGCGGTTCTTC
CASSQITSPSSERFF
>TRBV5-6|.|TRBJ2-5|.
TGTGCCAGCAGCCCCGGTAGAAGACAAGAGACCCAGTACTTC
CASSPGRRQETQYF
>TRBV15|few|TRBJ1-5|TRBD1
TGTGCCACCAGCTTATACAGGGGGAGCAATCAGCCCCAGCATTTT
CATSLYRGSNQPQHF
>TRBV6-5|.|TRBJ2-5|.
TGTGCCAGCAGTTACGAGAGGGGGGAGACCCAGTACTTC
CASSYERGETQYF
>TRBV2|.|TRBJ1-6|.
TGTGCCAGCAGTCGAGACAGCAACTTCGGGCAAGATTCACCCCTCCACTTT
CASSRDSNFGQDSPLHF
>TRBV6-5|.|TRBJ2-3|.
TGTGCCAGCAGTTACTTGCAGGGCAGGGGAACAGATACGCAGTATTTT
CASSYLQGRGTDTQYF
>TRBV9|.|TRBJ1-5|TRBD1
TGTGCCAGCAGCGAGGGACAGTGGCCGGCGCCCCAGCATTTT
CASSEGQWPAPQHF
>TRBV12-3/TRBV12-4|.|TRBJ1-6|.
TGTGCCAGCAGTTTTGGTCAGGGAAGACCCCTCCACTTT
CASSFGQGRPLHF
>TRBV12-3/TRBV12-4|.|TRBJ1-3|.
TGTGCCAGCAGCCCGAGCTCTGGAAACACCATATATTTT
CASSPSSGNTIYF
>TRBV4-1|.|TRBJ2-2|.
TGCGCCAGCGGGGACATCGCGAACACCGGGGAGCTGTTTTTT
CASGDIANTGELFF
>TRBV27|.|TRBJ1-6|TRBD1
TGTGCCAGCAGTAAGTTCCCGCCCCGTTCCGGGACAGGGCTAAGCTCCTATAATTCACCCCTCCACTTT
CASSKFPPRSGTGLSSYNSPLHF
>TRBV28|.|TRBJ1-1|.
TGTGCCAGCAGTTCCCTTGTAGTGACTGAAGCTTTCTTT
CASSSLVVTEAFF
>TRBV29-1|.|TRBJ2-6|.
TGCAGCGTCCGGGACACGGGCGCCAACGTCCTGACTTTC
CSVRDTGANVLTF
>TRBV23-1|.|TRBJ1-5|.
TGCGCCAGCAGAGCCCCGACGGGGCATTTT
CASRAPTGHF